This T cell receptor (beta chain) was sequenced during a study of Ad26.COV2.S vaccination and SARS-CoV-2 variants. Study overall: Recipients of Ad26.COV2.S got it intramuscularly, once or twice 56 days apart.

Germline V gene sequence: CDR1 SEHNR, CDR2 FQNEAQ (reference sequence). There are 15 residues in the CDR3. Trimming removed 5 bases from V and 0 bases from J, with 11 bases in between. Assay: immunoSEQ multiplex PCR; the TCRdb copy retains only in-frame clones and omits some. The repertoire consists of nearly 400,000 clones, with about 89% occurring once and the leading ten covering about 2%. Treatment reported: roughly 20 received Ad26.COV2.S at low or high dose, single or two shots; several received placebo; per-sample allocation not given. Repertoires come from day 63 after the first vaccine or placebo injection. Aged 18-55 years, donor was enrolled in Boston in 2020. General study results and limits: Following vaccination, spike-specific CD8+ and CD4+ T cell responses reportedly exhibited substantial breadth. Placebo recipients showed lower spike-specific TCR breadth than vaccinees.

This clone was picked up one time. Its specificity is unknown. This rearrangement joins TRBV7-9 to TRBJ1-3; no clear D gene. This clonotype was obtained from a person between 18 and 60 years old who received the Ad26.COV2.S COVID-19 vaccine or a placebo. The sample here was peripheral blood, taken in a trial of Ad26.COV2.S vaccine versus placebo. As DNA, the CDR3 is TGTGCCAGCAGCCACGGCGTCTCCTCTGGAAACACCATATATTTT. It specifies CASSHGVSSGNTIYF.